This T cell receptor (beta chain) was profiled in a study of OX40 agonist ivuxolimab in advanced cancers. General study points: Partial responders at 0.1-3.0 mg/kg showed near-lowest clonal expansion.

Sequenced by immunoSEQ multiplex PCR; TCRdb stores in-frame clones only, minus some. The table has tens of thousands of clones, approximately 91% seen once. Germline CDR1 reads ENHRY; CDR2 reads SYGVKD. CDR3 length: 15 amino acids. V gave up 4 bases and J gave up 4 bases; unmatched junction bases: 8. As regards this clone: Its target is not known.

This TCR was recovered from an adult with an advanced solid tumor such as melanoma, head and neck, liver or kidney cancer. The genes are TRBV10-3 and TRBJ2-3, with 7 nucleotides matching TRBD2. Sequenced here: CD4+ or CD8+ T cells sorted from blood, sampled in a trial of the OX40 agonist ivuxolimab. The CDR3 region is CAISGPLAESDTQYF. DNA for the CDR3: TGTGCCATCAGTGGACCTCTAGCGGAGTCAGATACGCAGTATTTT.